Listed below are T cell receptor beta chains from one sample, sequenced in a study of T-cell memory formation after mild COVID-19. TCRdb reprocessed the 5' RACE reads via MiXCR and lists one record per CDR3 protein. The sample lists 300,000 to 350,000 distinct CDR3 sequences; less than 20% were seen once. The sequencing sample was made of PBMCs or a T cell subset sorted from them (not recorded which). These receptors originate from a man between 18 and 35 years old who had mild COVID-19 (a few samples of this study predate the infection). Cell type and time point are not known. Both conserved end residues are part of each CDR3. Fields, in order: V gene, J gene, CDR3 length, D gene, clone size, CDR3 protein, CDR3 DNA. The D gene is left open where the match is weak. Clone sizes are given selectively: once, few, many, or a class where the clone is expanded.

TRBV18	TRBJ1-1	13	-	few	CASYLGGFAEAFF	TGTGCCAGCTATTTAGGGGGTTTTGCTGAAGCTTTCTTT
TRBV2	TRBJ2-5	11	-	many	CASSEEETQYF	TGTGCCAGCAGTGAAGAGGAGACCCAGTACTTC
TRBV12-3/TRBV12-4	TRBJ2-5	15	TRBD2	once	CASTPGLAGFVTQYF	TGTGCCAGCACCCCCGGACTAGCGGGGTTTGTGACCCAGTACTTC
TRBV29-1	TRBJ1-2	13	-	-	CSVDGRDDYGYTF	TGCAGCGTTGACGGCCGCGATGACTATGGCTACACCTTC
TRBV29-1	TRBJ1-2	10	-	few	CSVGHLGYTF	TGCAGCGTGGGACATCTTGGCTACACCTTC
TRBV18	TRBJ1-2	15	-	-	CASSPPDGVGYGYTF	TGTGCCAGCTCACCACCCGATGGGGTTGGGTATGGCTACACCTTC
TRBV5-1	TRBJ2-7	16	TRBD2	few	CASSFTSGGVIYEQYF	TGCGCCAGCAGCTTCACTAGCGGGGGGGTAATCTACGAGCAGTACTTC
TRBV12-3/TRBV12-4	TRBJ1-6	17	-	few	CASSLGSRGVYNSPLHF	TGTGCCAGCAGTTTAGGGTCGAGGGGGGTTTATAATTCACCCCTCCACTTT
TRBV5-6	TRBJ2-7	14	-	-	CASSSQGVRREQYF	TGTGCCAGCAGCTCACAGGGTGTACGTCGGGAGCAGTACTTC
TRBV3-1	TRBJ2-7	15	TRBD1	-	CASSRLNEAGGSQYF	TGTGCCAGCAGCCGATTGAACGAGGCAGGGGGTTCGCAGTACTTC
TRBV27	TRBJ2-1	14	-	-	CASSLRQEHNEQFF	TGTGCCAGCAGTTTACGCCAGGAGCACAATGAGCAGTTCTTC
TRBV3-1	TRBJ2-3	11	-	-	CASSQADTQYF	TGTGCCAGCAGCCAGGCAGATACGCAGTATTTT
TRBV7-6	TRBJ2-5	14	TRBD2	-	CASTLAGGDETQYF	TGTGCCAGCACTCTAGCGGGGGGGGACGAGACCCAGTACTTC
TRBV5-1	TRBJ2-5	15	-	-	CASTRRWGADETQYF	TGCGCCAGCACCCGGAGGTGGGGCGCGGATGAGACCCAGTACTTC
TRBV28	TRBJ1-5	15	-	-	CASSFQGLGRQPQHF	TGTGCCAGCAGTTTCCAGGGGCTCGGTCGGCAGCCCCAGCATTTT
TRBV5-1	TRBJ1-1	15	-	-	CASSGINRVGTEAFF	TGCGCCAGCAGCGGAATAAACAGGGTTGGCACTGAAGCTTTCTTT
TRBV11-2	TRBJ1-4	16	TRBD1	once	CASQNNPGTDNEKLFF	TGTGCCAGCCAAAACAACCCGGGGACAGATAATGAAAAACTGTTTTTT
TRBV5-1	TRBJ2-2	14	-	many	CASSIAPASGELFF	TGCGCCAGCAGCATTGCCCCAGCGTCCGGGGAGCTGTTTTTT
TRBV10-3	TRBJ1-4	14	TRBD1	-	CAISEQGRKEKLFF	TGTGCCATCAGCGAACAGGGGAGGAAGGAAAAACTGTTTTTT
TRBV29-1	TRBJ1-3	12	-	-	CSAGYPGDTIYF	TGCAGCGCCGGGTACCCCGGCGACACCATATATTTT
TRBV27	TRBJ1-4	14	-	-	CASSEWGTNEKLFF	TGTGCCAGCAGCGAGTGGGGAACTAATGAAAAACTGTTTTTT
TRBV5-1	TRBJ2-1	13	-	few	CASSLSSLSEQFF	TGCGCCAGCAGCTTGTCTAGCCTGAGTGAGCAGTTCTTC
TRBV5-1	TRBJ2-3	15	TRBD1	-	CASSSQGASTDTQYF	TGCGCCAGCAGCTCGCAGGGGGCTAGCACAGATACGCAGTATTTT
TRBV28	TRBJ2-3	13	-	few	CASSIPHGDTQYF	TGTGCCAGCAGCATCCCACATGGGGATACGCAGTATTTT
TRBV6-1	TRBJ1-4	12	-	-	CASSPGGEKLFF	TGTGCCAGCTCCCCAGGAGGTGAAAAACTGTTTTTT
TRBV5-1	TRBJ2-1	14	TRBD1	few	CASSVTGGHNEQFF	TGCGCCAGCAGCGTGACAGGGGGACACAATGAGCAGTTCTTC